Listed below are T cell receptor beta chains from one sample, sequenced in a study of OX40 agonist ivuxolimab in advanced cancers. Only in-frame clones appear in the TCRdb table, and some are missing; sequencing was by immunoSEQ multiplex PCR. The profile shows fewer than 45,000 clones, around 89% of them singletons. The source material was CD4+ or CD8+ T cells sorted from blood, sampled in a trial of the OX40 agonist ivuxolimab. The origin of the receptors is an adult with an advanced solid tumor such as melanoma, head and neck, liver or kidney cancer. CDR3s include the opening cysteine and the closing phenylalanine or tryptophan. Each record gives: V gene, D gene, clone size, J gene, CDR3 DNA, CDR3 protein. D genes are given only for firm matches. The size entry is marked missing in some rows and otherwise reads once, few, many or a size class.

>TRBV6-1|.|.|TRBJ2-2
TGTGCCAGCAGTGACCTTGGAACCGGGGAGCTGTTTTTT
CASSDLGTGELFF
>TRBV13|.|.|TRBJ2-2
TGTGCCAGCAGCTTAACTCGGTCAGAGAACACCGGGGAGCTGTTTTTT
CASSLTRSENTGELFF
>TRBV5-1|TRBD1|.|TRBJ2-7
TGCGCCAGCAGGGCCGGGACAGCTTACGAGCAGTACTTC
CASRAGTAYEQYF
>TRBV2|.|.|TRBJ2-2
TGTGCCAGCAGTGAATCCCAGAACACCGGGGAGCTGTTTTTT
CASSESQNTGELFF
>TRBV7-9|.|.|TRBJ2-7
TGTGCCAGCAGCATACAGAAGAGCTCCTACGAGCAGTACTTC
CASSIQKSSYEQYF
>TRBV11-2|.|once|TRBJ1-1
TGTGCCAGCAGCTTATTGGGGACTGGGGACACTGAAGCTTTCTTT
CASSLLGTGDTEAFF
>TRBV5-1|.|.|TRBJ1-1
TGCGCCAGCAGCTTGGCCGGTATGGGGGACACTGAAGCTTTCTTT
CASSLAGMGDTEAFF
>TRBV4-1|.|few|TRBJ2-7
TGCGCCAGCAGCCAAAGGATTGGAGGGGGAGTCTACGAGCAGTACTTC
CASSQRIGGGVYEQYF
>TRBV11-2|.|.|TRBJ2-3
TGTGCCAGCAGCCGCAGACAGGCAGGGTGGGGTGCCCCGGATACGCAGTATTTT
CASSRRQAGWGAPDTQYF
>TRBV5-1|.|.|TRBJ2-7
TGCGCCAGCAGCTTAGGGGGCGAGCAGTACTTC
CASSLGGEQYF
>TRBV6-4|.|.|TRBJ1-2
TGTGCCAGCAGTGACGAGGTAGACCGTTATGGCTACACCTTC
CASSDEVDRYGYTF
>TRBV7-2|TRBD2|.|TRBJ2-2
TGTGCCAGCAGCTCTACGATCGCGGGGGGCAACACCGGGGAGCTGTTTTTT
CASSSTIAGGNTGELFF
>TRBV6-5|.|.|TRBJ2-5
TGTGCCAGCAGTTACCGGGGAAAGGCAGAGACCCAGTACTTC
CASSYRGKAETQYF
>TRBV7-3|.|once|TRBJ1-1
TGTGCCAGCAGCCAAATGTATGACACTGAAGCTTTCTTT
CASSQMYDTEAFF
>TRBV6-1|TRBD1|once|TRBJ2-3
TGTGCCAGCAGCCGACAGGGAACAAGCACAGATACGCAGTATTTT
CASSRQGTSTDTQYF
>TRBV27|TRBD1|.|TRBJ2-2
TGTGCCAGCAGCCCCTCCCTCGACAGGGCCGGGGAGCTGTTTTTT
CASSPSLDRAGELFF
>TRBV12-5|.|.|TRBJ2-4
TGTGCTAGTGGTTTGGCGGAAAACATTCAGTACTTC
CASGLAENIQYF
>TRBV18|.|.|TRBJ2-2
TGTGCCAGCTCACCACTACAGGAGAACACCGGGGAGCTGTTTTTT
CASSPLQENTGELFF
>TRBV7-2|.|.|TRBJ2-7
TGTGCCAGCAGCTCGCCCCAGGGCGAGCAGTACTTC
CASSSPQGEQYF
>TRBV4-1|.|.|TRBJ2-5
TGCGCCAGCAGCCAGGGGGCTGAGACCCAGTACTTC
CASSQGAETQYF
>TRBV6-4|.|.|TRBJ1-1
TGTGCCAGCAGATTCGACGAGAACACTGAAGCTTTCTTT
CASRFDENTEAFF
>TRBV6-5|TRBD1|.|TRBJ1-2
TGTGCCAGCAGTTACACCCGGACAGGGACCTATGGCTACACCTTC
CASSYTRTGTYGYTF
>TRBV10-3|.|.|TRBJ1-3
TGTGCCATCAGTGAGTCGAGAGGGCTCGTCTCTGGAAACACCATATATTTT
CAISESRGLVSGNTIYF
>TRBV6-5|.|.|TRBJ2-3
TGTGCCAGCAGTTACGATCGCACAGATACGCAGTATTTT
CASSYDRTDTQYF
>TRBV10-1|.|.|TRBJ2-3
TGCGCCGGCAGTGAGTCCGGGACAGATACGCAGTATTTT
CAGSESGTDTQYF
>TRBV6-5|.|.|TRBJ2-3
TGTGCCAGCGGATTGGCGGGGATCACAACAGATACGCAGTATTTT
CASGLAGITTDTQYF
>TRBV6-1|.|once|TRBJ2-2
TGTGCCAGCCGACAGGGCACGGGAGACACCGGGGAGCTGTTTTTT
CASRQGTGDTGELFF
>TRBV5-4|.|medium-sized|TRBJ1-5
TGTGCCAGCAGCGGGGTAGGTCAGCCCCAGCATTTT
CASSGVGQPQHF
>TRBV27|.|.|TRBJ1-1
TGTGCCAGCAGTTTATGGGGCACAGCGGATCGCACTGAAGCTTTCTTT
CASSLWGTADRTEAFF
>TRBV5-1|.|once|TRBJ2-1
TGCGCCAGCAGCCCCGCGGCTGGGGACGCGCAGTTCTTC
CASSPAAGDAQFF
>TRBV7-9|.|few|TRBJ1-1
TGTGCCAGCAGCTTAGCGCAGGCAGGCACTGAAGCTTTCTTT
CASSLAQAGTEAFF
>TRBV9|.|once|TRBJ1-1
TGTGCCAGCAGCGTAGGGCTTAGAAACTCGAACACTGAAGCTTTCTTT
CASSVGLRNSNTEAFF
>TRBV11-2|.|.|TRBJ1-3
TGTGCCAGCAGTCCGGGGATAGGCTCTGGAAACACCATATATTTT
CASSPGIGSGNTIYF
>TRBV5-5|.|.|TRBJ2-7
TGTGCCAGCAGCTTGGTTCGGGCGTCTCCCGAGCAGTACTTC
CASSLVRASPEQYF
>TRBV7-9|.|.|TRBJ2-3
TGTGCCAGCAGCTTAGGCACAGATACGCAGTATTTT
CASSLGTDTQYF
>TRBV29-1|.|once|TRBJ1-5
TGCAGCGCGGCCGGAGGACTCGATCAGCCCCAGCATTTT
CSAAGGLDQPQHF
>TRBV6-6|.|.|TRBJ1-2
TGTGCCAGCAGTGGACAGTTCAACTATGGCTACACCTTC
CASSGQFNYGYTF
>TRBV5-4|TRBD1|.|TRBJ2-2
TGTGCCAGCAGCTTGGACAGGGGATACACCGGGGAGCTGTTTTTT
CASSLDRGYTGELFF
>TRBV2|TRBD1|.|TRBJ1-4
TGTGCCAGCAGTGAAGCGCTTCGGGTGGACAGGGGGCGTTTTGGTGAAAAACTGTTTTTT
CASSEALRVDRGRFGEKLFF
>TRBV14|.|.|TRBJ2-5
TGTGCCAGCAGCCAAAATCCCATTAGAACAGGGAGAATAGAGACCCAGTACTTC
CASSQNPIRTGRIETQYF
>TRBV4-2|TRBD1|.|TRBJ2-7
TGTGCCAGCAGCCAAGATCTAGGAACAGGGGGCAGCTACGAGCAGTACTTC
CASSQDLGTGGSYEQYF
>TRBV14|.|.|TRBJ2-7
TGTGCCAGCAGCCAAGGGGGCTACGAGCAGTACTTC
CASSQGGYEQYF
>TRBV29-1|TRBD1|.|TRBJ2-1
TGCAGCGTCGCGTCCGGGACAGACTACAATGAGCAGTTCTTC
CSVASGTDYNEQFF
>TRBV5-1|.|.|TRBJ2-1
TGCGCCAGCTTTGTTTCAGGCGGAAGGAGGGATGAGCAGTTCTTC
CASFVSGGRRDEQFF
>TRBV5-4|.|.|TRBJ2-3
TGTGCCAGCAGCTTGGTCGACAGCACAGATACGCAGTATTTT
CASSLVDSTDTQYF
>TRBV4-2|.|.|TRBJ2-5
TGTGCCAGCAGCCAAGATCTGGGCAGGGGAGGAGGAGAGACCCAGTACTTC
CASSQDLGRGGGETQYF
>TRBV7-8|.|.|TRBJ2-3
TGTGCCAGCAGCTTTCGCGGAGATACGCAGTATTTT
CASSFRGDTQYF
>TRBV6-1|.|.|TRBJ2-3
TGTGCCAGCAGTGACGGTGGGGGTGTAGATACGCAGTATTTT
CASSDGGGVDTQYF
>TRBV7-2|.|.|TRBJ2-7
TGTGCCATCTCTAGAAACAGGCAAATTCCCGAGCAGTACTTC
CAISRNRQIPEQYF
>TRBV29-1|.|.|TRBJ1-2
TGCAGCGTCGAGCCCCAGCTGGATGGCTACACCTTC
CSVEPQLDGYTF
>TRBV9|.|.|TRBJ1-2
TGTGCCAGCAGCGTAGTCCAGTATGGCTACACCTTC
CASSVVQYGYTF
>TRBV29-1|.|few|TRBJ1-1
TGCAGCGTTGGGTCGCCTAACACTGAAGCTTTCTTT
CSVGSPNTEAFF
>TRBV10-3|.|.|TRBJ1-5
TGTGCCATCAGTGAGGGCAGGGGTAATCAGCCCCAGCATTTT
CAISEGRGNQPQHF
>TRBV7-8|.|.|TRBJ2-7
TGTGCCAGCAGCTTCTCTGCACTCAACTACGAGCAGTACTTC
CASSFSALNYEQYF
>TRBV2|TRBD1|.|TRBJ1-2
TGTGCCAGCAGTGGACATCTTACCGAATTACAGGGGGCCTATTACACCTTC
CASSGHLTELQGAYYTF
>TRBV6-6|.|.|TRBJ1-1
TGTGCCAGCAGTTTACGCGGGGTGAACACTGAAGCTTTCTTT
CASSLRGVNTEAFF
>TRBV5-1|.|.|TRBJ1-4
TGCGCCAGCAGCACCTGGGGAACTAATGAAAAACTGTTTTTT
CASSTWGTNEKLFF
>TRBV5-1|TRBD1|.|TRBJ1-4
TGCGCCAGCAGCTTGGGGACAGGGGGCTTTGGAACTAATGAAAAACTGTTTTTT
CASSLGTGGFGTNEKLFF
>TRBV29-1|.|.|TRBJ1-3
TGCAGCGTTGATGTATGGGGCTCTGGAAACACCATATATTTT
CSVDVWGSGNTIYF